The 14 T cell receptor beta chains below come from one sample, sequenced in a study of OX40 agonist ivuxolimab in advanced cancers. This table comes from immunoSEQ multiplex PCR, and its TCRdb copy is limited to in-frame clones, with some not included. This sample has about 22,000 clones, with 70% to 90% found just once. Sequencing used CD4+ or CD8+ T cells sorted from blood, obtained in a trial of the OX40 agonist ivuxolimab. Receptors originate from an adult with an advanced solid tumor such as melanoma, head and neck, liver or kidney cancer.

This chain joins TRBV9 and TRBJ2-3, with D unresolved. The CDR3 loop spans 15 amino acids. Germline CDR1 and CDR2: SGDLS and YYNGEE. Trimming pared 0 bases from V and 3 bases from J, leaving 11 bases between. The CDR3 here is CASSVGISSTDTQYF. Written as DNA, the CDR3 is TGTGCCAGCAGCGTAGGTATATCATCGACAGATACGCAGTATTTT.

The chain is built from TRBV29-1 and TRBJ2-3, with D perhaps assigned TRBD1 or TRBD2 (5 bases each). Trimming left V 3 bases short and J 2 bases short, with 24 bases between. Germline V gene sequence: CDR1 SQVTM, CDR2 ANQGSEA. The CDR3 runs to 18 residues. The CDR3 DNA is TGCAGCGTTGAGTATGCTAGCAGGTCAAGAGGGGTCACAGATACGCAGTATTTT. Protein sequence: CSVEYASRSRGVTDTQYF.

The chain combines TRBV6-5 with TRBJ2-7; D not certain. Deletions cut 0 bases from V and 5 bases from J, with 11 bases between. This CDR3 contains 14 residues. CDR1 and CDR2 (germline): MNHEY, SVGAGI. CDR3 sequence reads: CASSYSNGRNEQYF. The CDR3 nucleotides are TGTGCCAGCAGTTACTCAAACGGACGAAACGAGCAGTACTTC.

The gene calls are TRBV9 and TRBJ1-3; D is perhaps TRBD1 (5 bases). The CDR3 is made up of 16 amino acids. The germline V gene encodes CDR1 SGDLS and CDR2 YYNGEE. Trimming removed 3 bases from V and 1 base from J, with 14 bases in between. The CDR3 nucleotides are TGTGCCAGCAGCGGGGGGAAGGGGCTATCTGGAAACACCATATATTTT. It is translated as CASSGGKGLSGNTIYF.

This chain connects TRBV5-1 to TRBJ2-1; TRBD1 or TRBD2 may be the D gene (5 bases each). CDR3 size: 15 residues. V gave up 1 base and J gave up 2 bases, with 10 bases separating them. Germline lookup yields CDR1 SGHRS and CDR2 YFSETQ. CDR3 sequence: CASSLYTGPYNEQFF. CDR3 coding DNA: TGCGCCAGCAGCTTGTACACGGGACCCTACAATGAGCAGTTCTTC.

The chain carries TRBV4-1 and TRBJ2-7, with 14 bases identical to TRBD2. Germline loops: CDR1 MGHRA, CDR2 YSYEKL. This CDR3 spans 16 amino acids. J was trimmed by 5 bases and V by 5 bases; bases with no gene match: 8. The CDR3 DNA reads TGCGCCAGCAGCTCCTGGACTAGCGGGAGGAGGAACGAGCAGTACTTC. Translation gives CASSSWTSGRRNEQYF.

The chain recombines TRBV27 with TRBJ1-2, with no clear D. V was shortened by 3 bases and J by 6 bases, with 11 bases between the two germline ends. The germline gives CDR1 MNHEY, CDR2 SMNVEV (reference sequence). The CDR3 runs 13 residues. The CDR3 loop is CASSFGSANGYTF. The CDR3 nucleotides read TGTGCCAGCAGTTTTGGGTCGGCAAATGGCTACACCTTC.

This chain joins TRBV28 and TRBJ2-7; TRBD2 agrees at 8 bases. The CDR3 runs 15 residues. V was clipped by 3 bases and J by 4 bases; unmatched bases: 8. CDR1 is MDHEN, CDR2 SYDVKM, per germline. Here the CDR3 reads CASSLSITSGYEQYF. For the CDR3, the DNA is TGTGCCAGCAGTTTGTCGATCACTAGCGGATACGAGCAGTACTTC.

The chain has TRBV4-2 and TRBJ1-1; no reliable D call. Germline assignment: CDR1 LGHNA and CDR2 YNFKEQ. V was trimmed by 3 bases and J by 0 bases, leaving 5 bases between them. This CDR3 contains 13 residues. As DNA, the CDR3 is TGTGCCAGCAGCCAGGGGATGAACACTGAAGCTTTCTTT. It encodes CASSQGMNTEAFF.

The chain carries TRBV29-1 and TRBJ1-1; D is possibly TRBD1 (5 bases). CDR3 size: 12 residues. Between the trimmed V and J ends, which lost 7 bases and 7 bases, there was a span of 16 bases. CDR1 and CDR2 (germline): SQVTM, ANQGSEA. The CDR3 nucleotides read TGCAGCGGGCGCCTCAGGGAAGATGAAGCTTTCTTT. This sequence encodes CSGRLREDEAFF.

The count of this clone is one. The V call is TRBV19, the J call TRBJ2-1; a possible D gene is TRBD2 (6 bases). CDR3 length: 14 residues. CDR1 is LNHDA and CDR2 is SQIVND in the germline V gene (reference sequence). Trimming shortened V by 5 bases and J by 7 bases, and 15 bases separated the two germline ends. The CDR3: CASSLSPGGNEQFF. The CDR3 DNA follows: TGTGCCAGTAGTTTGTCTCCTGGGGGGAATGAGCAGTTCTTC.

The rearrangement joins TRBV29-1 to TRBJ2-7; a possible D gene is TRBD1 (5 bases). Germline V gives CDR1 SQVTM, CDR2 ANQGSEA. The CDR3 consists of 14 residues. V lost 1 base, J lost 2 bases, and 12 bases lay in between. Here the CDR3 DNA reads TGCAGCGTTGAAGCCCGACAGTTTCCCTACGAGCAGTACTTC. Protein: CSVEARQFPYEQYF.

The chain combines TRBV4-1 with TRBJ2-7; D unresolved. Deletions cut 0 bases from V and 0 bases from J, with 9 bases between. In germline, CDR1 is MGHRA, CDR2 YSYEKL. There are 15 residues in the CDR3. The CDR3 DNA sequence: TGCGCCAGCAGCCAAGATGGCTATATCTCCTACGAGCAGTACTTC. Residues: CASSQDGYISYEQYF.

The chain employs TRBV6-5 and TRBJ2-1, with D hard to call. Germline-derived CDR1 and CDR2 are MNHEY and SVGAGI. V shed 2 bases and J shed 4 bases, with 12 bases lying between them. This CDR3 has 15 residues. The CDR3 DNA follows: TGTGCCAGCAGTTACAGGGCTACTGGTTACAATGAGCAGTTCTTC. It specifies CASSYRATGYNEQFF.